The 27 T cell receptor beta chains listed next were all sequenced from one sample in a study of T cells in localized non-small cell lung cancer (dated by TCRdb to 2018 to 2021). Library method: the immunoSEQ multiplex PCR assay. The source is immuneACCESS, and TCRdb retained only in-frame sequences with V and J called. Part of the clones is not carried over; for the studies checked, unresolved V genes explain less than half of this, and the remainder is unexplained. Within this sample are 100,000 or so clones, with roughly 91% of them counted one time only. Approximately 4% of the sample goes to the ten largest clones. The input for sequencing was PBMCs, taken before any cancer treatment. The receptors were gathered from a woman aged 40 to 75 with stage II squamous cell lung carcinoma.

The chain employs TRBV7-9 and TRBJ1-2; weak D call: TRBD1 (5 bases). The ends were cut back, 2 bases at V and 2 bases at J, with 9 bases in the middle. CDR1 is SEHNR, CDR2 FQNEAQ, per germline (reference sequence). The CDR3 consists of 14 residues. CDR3 residues: CASSLMSGNYGYTF. DNA of the CDR3: TGTGCCAGCAGCTTAATGTCAGGGAACTATGGCTACACCTTC.

The V and J genes are TRBV10-3 and TRBJ2-1; the match to TRBD2 covers 10 bases. J gave up 3 bases and V 6 bases, and 8 bases lay outside the gene matches. From germline, CDR1 is ENHRY and CDR2 SYGVKD. The CDR3 covers 16 residues. The CDR3: CAISAPGLAVYNEQFF. The CDR3 coding sequence is TGTGCCATCAGCGCCCCAGGACTAGCGGTCTACAATGAGCAGTTCTTC.

V gene TRBV2 combines with J gene TRBJ2-5; D is unresolved. V lost 6 bases to trimming and J lost 5 bases, with 7 bases between them. The germline V gene encodes CDR1 SNHLY and CDR2 FYNNEI. CDR3 size: 11 residues. This chain's CDR3 is CASSSTETQYF. CDR3 DNA: TGTGCCAGCAGCAGTACGGAGACCCAGTACTTC.

V is TRBV2 and J is TRBJ2-1; 12 positions match TRBD2. There are 16 residues in the CDR3. V lost 6 bases, J lost 4 bases, and 7 bases stayed unmatched. Germline V gene lookup returns CDR1 SNHLY and CDR2 FYNNEI. For the CDR3, the DNA is TGTGCCAGCAGAGGGCTAGCGGGGGGGCTTTACAATGAGCAGTTCTTC. This gives the protein CASRGLAGGLYNEQFF.

In this sample, this clone turned up a few times. V gene TRBV27 combines with J gene TRBJ2-7; D unresolved. Germline V gene lookup returns CDR1 MNHEY and CDR2 SMNVEV (reference sequence). The V gene lost 6 bases and the J gene lost 0 bases, with 15 bases spanning the gap. The CDR3 has 15 amino acids. The CDR3 reads CASRKERLSSYEQYF. The CDR3 nucleotides are TGTGCCAGCAGAAAAGAACGACTGAGCTCCTACGAGCAGTACTTC.

The chain uses TRBV5-4 and TRBJ2-1; perhaps TRBD2 as D (5 bases). Trimming removed 0 bases at V and 0 bases at J, with 7 bases between. CDR3 length: 15 amino acids. Germline V gives CDR1 SGHNT, CDR2 YYREEE (reference sequence). CDR3: CASSLAGNSYNEQFF. In DNA form, the CDR3 reads TGTGCCAGCAGCTTGGCGGGGAACTCCTACAATGAGCAGTTCTTC.

The chain couples TRBV6-1 to TRBJ2-5; 8 bases map to TRBD2. This CDR3 is 15 amino acids long. Germline lookup yields CDR1 MNHNS and CDR2 SASEGT. The junction had 2 bases not matched to a gene; V was cut back by 0 bases and J by 2 bases. In DNA form, the CDR3 reads TGTGCCAGCAGTGAAGCGAGCGGGGGTCAAGAGACCCAGTACTTC. It yields the protein CASSEASGGQETQYF.

The CDR3 region is CASSQERQAANTGELFF. For the CDR3, the DNA is TGCGCCAGCAGCCAAGAGCGCCAGGCCGCGAACACCGGGGAGCTGTTTTTT. This chain links TRBV4-1 with TRBJ2-2; D gene uncertain. This CDR3 contains 17 residues. Deletions cut 0 bases from V and 0 bases from J, with 11 bases between. Germline-derived CDR1 and CDR2 are MGHRA and YSYEKL.

The chain joins TRBV6-5 to TRBJ2-3; TRBD2 might be the D (5 bases). V dropped 3 bases and J dropped 0 bases, with 10 bases sitting between them. The CDR3 totals 15 residues. The germline V gene encodes CDR1 MNHEY and CDR2 SVGAGI. The CDR3 coding sequence is TGTGCCAGCAGTTATGGAAGGACTAGCACAGATACGCAGTATTTT. Protein sequence: CASSYGRTSTDTQYF.

The gene calls are TRBV15 and TRBJ2-7; 9 bases line up with TRBD1. The germline V gene encodes CDR1 LNHNV and CDR2 YYDKDF (reference sequence). The trim removed 3 bases at V and 2 bases at J, leaving 8 bases unmatched. CDR3 size: 16 residues. The CDR3 sequence is CATSSVTGGATYEQYF. In DNA form, the CDR3 reads TGTGCCACCAGCAGCGTAACAGGGGGCGCGACCTACGAGCAGTACTTC.

This chain links TRBV5-4 with TRBJ2-7; D possibly corresponds to TRBD2 (6 bases). The V and J ends lost 5 bases and 3 bases respectively, with 12 bases between them. Germline lookup yields CDR1 SGHNT and CDR2 YYREEE (reference sequence). The CDR3 length is 13 residues. CDR3 sequence: CASSMQGGYEQYF. CDR3 DNA: TGTGCCAGCAGTATGCAGGGAGGCTACGAGCAGTACTTC.

The V gene is TRBV18, the J gene TRBJ2-1; D remains ambiguous. Trimming removed 2 bases at V and 4 bases at J, with 12 bases between. The CDR3 totals 15 residues. Per the germline V gene, CDR1 is KGHSH and CDR2 is LQKENI. DNA for the CDR3: TGTGCCAGCTCACCATCGGGCACGGGTTACAATGAGCAGTTCTTC. It is translated as CASSPSGTGYNEQFF.

The chain uses TRBV7-8 and TRBJ1-4; 7 nucleotides align to TRBD1. The CDR3 spans 18 residues. V lost 2 bases to trimming and J lost 6 bases; unmatched junction nucleotides: 15. Germline CDR1 and CDR2: SGHVS and FQNEAQ. As DNA, the CDR3 is TGTGCCAGCAGCTTAACCTCTGTTCCCCACAGGGGTGATGAAAAACTGTTTTTT. It codes for CASSLTSVPHRGDEKLFF. The full variable domain, its missing parts supplied by reference TRBV7-8 and TRBJ1-4, is GAGVSQSPRYKVAKRGQDVALRCDPISGHVSLFWYQQALGQGPEFLTYFQNEAQLDKSGLPSDRFFAERPEGSVSTLKIQRTQQEDSAVYLCASSLTSVPHRGDEKLFFGSGTQLSVL.

J is TRBJ1-1 and V is TRBV10-3, with 12 bases that match TRBD1. V shed 4 bases and J 6 bases; nucleotides not matched to a gene: 15. Germline V lookup: CDR1 ENHRY, CDR2 SYGVKD. The CDR3 loop spans 18 amino acids. The CDR3 here is CAISGGTGGASSDAEAFF. CDR3 sequence (DNA): TGTGCCATCAGTGGGGGGACAGGGGGCGCTTCGTCGGACGCTGAAGCTTTCTTT.

The rearrangement joins TRBV10-3 to TRBJ1-2; 7 bases map to TRBD1. CDR3 length equals 14 residues. Per germline, CDR1 ENHRY and CDR2 SYGVKD. The V and J ends lost 3 bases and 6 bases, in that order; junction bases with no gene match: 7. CDR3 nucleotides: TGTGCCATCAGTGATGAGGGGGCGCGAAATGGCTACACCTTC. Translating gives CAISDEGARNGYTF.

This sequence joins TRBV19 and TRBJ1-5; no clear D. This CDR3 has 13 amino acids. Deletions cut 7 bases from V and 4 bases from J, with 11 bases between. CDR1 LNHDA and CDR2 SQIVND come from the germline V gene (reference sequence). The CDR3 here is CASTIGDNQPQHF. CDR3 DNA: TGTGCCAGTACCATAGGAGATAATCAGCCCCAGCATTTT.

V and J are TRBV6-5 and TRBJ2-1, with TRBD2 identical over 8 bases. Trimming removed 4 bases from V and 7 bases from J; junction bases left unmatched: 9. The CDR3 is made up of 15 amino acids. CDR1 and CDR2 (germline): MNHEY, SVGAGI. CDR3 amino acids: CASSSLAGGGNEQFF. CDR3 coding DNA: TGTGCCAGCAGTTCTCTGGCGGGGGGCGGGAATGAGCAGTTCTTC.

The rearrangement uses TRBV2 and TRBJ1-2; no firm D call. V dropped 7 bases and J dropped 1 base, with 16 bases sitting between them. The germline CDR1 and CDR2 sequences are SNHLY and FYNNEI. The CDR3 has 15 amino acids. This chain's CDR3 is CASKSTEAYNYGYTF. Here the CDR3 DNA reads TGTGCCAGCAAATCAACAGAGGCTTATAACTATGGCTACACCTTC.

The rearrangement uses TRBV27 and TRBJ2-1, with a tentative D call TRBD1 (6 bases). Trimming left V 2 bases short and J 0 bases short, with 8 bases between. This CDR3 spans 15 amino acids. CDR1 is MNHEY and CDR2 is SMNVEV in the germline V gene (reference sequence). The DNA for the CDR3 is TGTGCCAGCAGTTTAGAACAGGGCTCCTACAATGAGCAGTTCTTC. Encoded protein: CASSLEQGSYNEQFF.

This sequence joins TRBV4-1 and TRBJ2-3, with 8 positions matching TRBD1. Germline values: CDR1 MGHRA, CDR2 YSYEKL. Trimming at V came to 6 bases and at J to 8 bases, leaving 19 bases not matched to a gene. The CDR3 has 17 amino acids. In DNA form, the CDR3 reads TGCGCCAGCAGTCTTTACATGACAGGGGATGAAGGGGGTACGCAGTATTTT. Amino acids: CASSLYMTGDEGGTQYF.

This sequence joins TRBV6-1 and TRBJ2-2, with a weak D call TRBD2 (6 bases). Looked up from germline, CDR1 is MNHNS and CDR2 is SASEGT. Trimming cost V 10 bases and J 5 bases, with 20 bases left between them. This CDR3 contains 15 residues. The CDR3 is CATSELAHGTGELFF. In DNA, the CDR3 is TGTGCCACCTCCGAACTAGCCCACGGAACCGGGGAGCTGTTTTTT.

The gene calls are TRBV5-4 and TRBJ2-1, with a weak D call TRBD2 (6 bases). This CDR3 region has 16 residues. V was cut by 4 bases and J by 0 bases, with 14 bases left in between. Germline CDR1 SGHNT, CDR2 YYREEE (reference sequence). The CDR3: CASSDPGDRSYNEQFF. The DNA of the CDR3 is TGTGCCAGCAGCGATCCGGGGGACCGCTCCTACAATGAGCAGTTCTTC. Looking up the rest from reference TRBV5-4 and TRBJ2-1 gives the full variable domain: ETGVTQSPTHLIKTRGQQVTLRCSSQSGHNTVSWYQQALGQGPQFIFQYYREEENGRGNFPPRFSGLQFPNYSSELNVNALELDDSALYLCASSDPGDRSYNEQFFGPGTRLTVL.

V is TRBV19 and J is TRBJ1-1; D unclear. V was shortened by 3 bases and J by 1 base, with 12 bases between the two germline ends. CDR1 and CDR2 (germline): LNHDA, SQIVND (reference sequence). This CDR3 region has 15 residues. CDR3: CASSIGATGNTEAFF. Written as DNA, the CDR3 is TGTGCCAGTAGTATCGGAGCAACGGGGAACACTGAAGCTTTCTTT.

The rearrangement joins TRBV4-1 to TRBJ2-2; TRBD1 aligns across 8 bases. Germline V lookup: CDR1 MGHRA, CDR2 YSYEKL. The CDR3 extends over 14 amino acids. V trimming: 4 bases; J trimming: 6 bases; junction bases outside the gene matches: 4. The CDR3 loop is CASSPSTGAGELFF. The CDR3 nucleotides read TGCGCCAGCAGCCCATCGACAGGGGCCGGGGAGCTGTTTTTT.

The chain carries TRBV20-1 and TRBJ2-1; 7 bases align to TRBD2. The germline V gene encodes CDR1 DFQATT and CDR2 SNEGSKA (reference sequence). Unmatched junction bases numbered 2, after V lost 3 bases and J lost 9 bases. The CDR3 runs 11 residues. CDR3: CSARAGVEQFF. Here the CDR3 DNA reads TGCAGTGCTAGGGCGGGAGTTGAGCAGTTCTTC.

The chain carries TRBV6-4 and TRBJ1-5; 8 bases line up with TRBD1. CDR3 size: 19 residues. Trimming removed 4 bases from V and 3 bases from J; junction bases left unmatched: 17. CDR1 MRHNA and CDR2 SNTAGT come from the germline V gene. In nucleotides, the CDR3 is TGTGCCAGCAGTGGCACCGGGGCTAGAGGACAGGGCCACAATCAGCCCCAGCATTTT. It specifies CASSGTGARGQGHNQPQHF.

The rearrangement joins TRBV27 to TRBJ2-7; 10 positions agree with TRBD2. Trimming cost V 3 bases and J 0 bases; bases outside gene matches: 5. Germline CDR1 and CDR2: MNHEY and SMNVEV (reference sequence). The CDR3 spans 16 residues. The CDR3: CASSFRSSGSSYEQYF. The CDR3 DNA is TGTGCCAGCAGTTTCCGCTCTAGCGGGAGCTCCTACGAGCAGTACTTC.